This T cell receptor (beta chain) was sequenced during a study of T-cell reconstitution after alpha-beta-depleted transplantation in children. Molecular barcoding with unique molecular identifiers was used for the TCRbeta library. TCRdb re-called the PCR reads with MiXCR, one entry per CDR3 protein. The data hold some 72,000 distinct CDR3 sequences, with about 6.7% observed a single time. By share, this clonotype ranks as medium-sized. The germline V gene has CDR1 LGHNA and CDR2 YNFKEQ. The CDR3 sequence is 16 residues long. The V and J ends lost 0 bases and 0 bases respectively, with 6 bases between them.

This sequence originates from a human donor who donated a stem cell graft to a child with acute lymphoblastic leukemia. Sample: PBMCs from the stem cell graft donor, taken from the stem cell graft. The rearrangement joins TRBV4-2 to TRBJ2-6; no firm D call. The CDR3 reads CASSQEDSSGANVLTF. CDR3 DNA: TGTGCCAGCAGCCAAGAGGATAGCTCTGGGGCCAACGTCCTGACTTTC.